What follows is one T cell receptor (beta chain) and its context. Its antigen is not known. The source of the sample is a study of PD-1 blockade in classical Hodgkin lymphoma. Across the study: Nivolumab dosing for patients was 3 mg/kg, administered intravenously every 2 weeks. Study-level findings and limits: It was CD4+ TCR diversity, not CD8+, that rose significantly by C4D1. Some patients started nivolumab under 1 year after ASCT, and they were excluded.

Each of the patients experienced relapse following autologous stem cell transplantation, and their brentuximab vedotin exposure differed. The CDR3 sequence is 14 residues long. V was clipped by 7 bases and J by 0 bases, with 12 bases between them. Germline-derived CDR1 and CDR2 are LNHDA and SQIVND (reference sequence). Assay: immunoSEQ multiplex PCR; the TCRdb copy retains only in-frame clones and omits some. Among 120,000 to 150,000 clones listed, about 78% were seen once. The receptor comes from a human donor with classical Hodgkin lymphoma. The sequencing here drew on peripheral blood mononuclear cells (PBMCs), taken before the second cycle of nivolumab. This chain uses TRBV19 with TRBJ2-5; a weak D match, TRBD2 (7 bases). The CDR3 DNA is TGTGCCAGTACCCGGGGGGCAGACCAAGAGACCCAGTACTTC. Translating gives CASTRGADQETQYF.